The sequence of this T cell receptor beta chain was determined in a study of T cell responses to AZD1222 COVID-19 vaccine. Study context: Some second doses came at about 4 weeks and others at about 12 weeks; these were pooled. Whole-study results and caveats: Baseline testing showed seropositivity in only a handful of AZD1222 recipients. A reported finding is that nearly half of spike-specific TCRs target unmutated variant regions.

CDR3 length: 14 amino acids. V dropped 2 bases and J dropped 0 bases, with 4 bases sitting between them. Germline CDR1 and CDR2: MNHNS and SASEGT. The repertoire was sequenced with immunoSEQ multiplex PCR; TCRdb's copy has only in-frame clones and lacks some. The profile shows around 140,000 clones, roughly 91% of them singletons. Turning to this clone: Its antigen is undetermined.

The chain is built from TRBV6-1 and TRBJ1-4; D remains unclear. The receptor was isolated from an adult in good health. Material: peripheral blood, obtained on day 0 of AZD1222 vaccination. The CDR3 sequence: CASSEKATNEKLFF. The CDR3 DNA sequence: TGTGCCAGCAGTGAAAAAGCAACTAATGAAAAACTGTTTTTT.